These T cell receptor beta chains were read from a single sample in a study of cytomegalovirus exposure and HLA in healthy donors. Sequenced by immunoSEQ multiplex PCR; TCRdb stores in-frame clones only, minus some. The data contain around 94,000 clones, roughly 73% of them singletons. Sample: PBMCs. Every receptor here comes from a male donor in good health and CMV-seropositive. The conserved cysteine and the conserved F or W are not part of the CDR3 here.

v_call	j_call	cdr3_aa
TRBV19	TRBJ2-1	ASISGYNEQF
TRBV14	TRBJ2-7	ASSQAPTRLTYEQY
TRBV29-1	TRBJ1-2	SVLGTGMSYT
TRBV10-3	TRBJ1-6	AISESGRGLNSPLH
TRBV4-1	TRBJ1-2	ASSQLPPFGTANYGYT
TRBV6-1	TRBJ1-2	ASMDSANYGYT
TRBV2	TRBJ2-5	ASSETPLDQY
TRBV6-5	TRBJ1-1	ASRPRQGLDAF
TRBV9	TRBJ1-6	ASSSSGTGGSPLH
TRBV7-9	TRBJ2-1	ASSLRESSYNEQF
TRBV9	TRBJ1-6	ASSSTTGGKDSPLH
TRBV6-5	TRBJ2-2	ASSYWGDTGELF
TRBV6-5	TRBJ1-1	ASSRQKNTEAF
TRBV5-1	TRBJ2-1	ASRDTVTLYNEQF
TRBV2	TRBJ2-7	ASSVDRGIFYEQY
TRBV19	TRBJ2-7	ASGQGSTYEQY
TRBV18	TRBJ1-1	ASSPSSAPWAF
TRBV5-6	TRBJ2-2	ASSFFTGELF
TRBV10-3	TRBJ2-7	AISEPGTEQY
TRBV13	TRBJ2-7	ASSLYKEGSRYEQY
TRBV5-1	TRBJ2-1	ASSLAGGMLPSYNEQF
TRBV5-6	TRBJ2-7	ASSLGQITNYEQY